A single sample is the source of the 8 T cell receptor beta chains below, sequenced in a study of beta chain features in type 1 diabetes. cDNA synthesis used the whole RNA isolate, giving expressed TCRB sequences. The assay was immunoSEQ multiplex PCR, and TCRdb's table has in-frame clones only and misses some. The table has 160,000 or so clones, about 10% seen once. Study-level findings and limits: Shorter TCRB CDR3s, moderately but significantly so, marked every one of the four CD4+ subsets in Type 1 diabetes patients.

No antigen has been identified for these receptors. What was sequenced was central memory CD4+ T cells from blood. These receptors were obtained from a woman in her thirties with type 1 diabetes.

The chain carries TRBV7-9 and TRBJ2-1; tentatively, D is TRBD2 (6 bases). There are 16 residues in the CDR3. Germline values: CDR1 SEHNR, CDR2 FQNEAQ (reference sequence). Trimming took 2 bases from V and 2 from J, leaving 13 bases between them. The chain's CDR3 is CASSLTSGATYNEQFF. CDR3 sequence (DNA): TGTGCCAGCAGCTTAACATCGGGAGCAACCTACAATGAGCAGTTCTTC.

The CDR3 here is CASSRSSNYEQYF. The CDR3 coding sequence is TGTGCCAGCAGCCGGAGTTCAAACTACGAGCAGTACTTC. This chain links TRBV7-2 with TRBJ2-7; D remains unclear. This CDR3 comprises 13 residues. The germline CDR1 and CDR2 sequences are SGHTA and FQGNSA. V was cut by 5 bases and J by 3 bases, with 11 bases left in between.

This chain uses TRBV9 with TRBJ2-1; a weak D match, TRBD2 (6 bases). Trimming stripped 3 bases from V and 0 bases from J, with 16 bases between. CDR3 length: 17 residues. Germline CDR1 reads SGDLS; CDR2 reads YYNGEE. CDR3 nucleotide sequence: TGTGCCAGCAGCGGGGGAACTAGCAGGAGCTCCTACAATGAGCAGTTCTTC. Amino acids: CASSGGTSRSSYNEQFF.

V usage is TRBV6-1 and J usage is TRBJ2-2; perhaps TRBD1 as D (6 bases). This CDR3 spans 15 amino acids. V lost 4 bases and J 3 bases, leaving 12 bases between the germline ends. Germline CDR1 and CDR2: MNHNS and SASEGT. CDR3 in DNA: TGTGCCAGCAGTGCAGGGGACGGATACACCGGGGAGCTGTTTTTT. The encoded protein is CASSAGDGYTGELFF.

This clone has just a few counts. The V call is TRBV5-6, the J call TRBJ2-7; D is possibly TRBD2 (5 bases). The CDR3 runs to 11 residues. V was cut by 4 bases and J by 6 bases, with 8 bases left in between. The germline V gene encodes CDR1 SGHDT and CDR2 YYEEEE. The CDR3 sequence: CASSKEGEQYF. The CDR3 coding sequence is TGTGCCAGCAGCAAAGAGGGCGAGCAGTACTTC.

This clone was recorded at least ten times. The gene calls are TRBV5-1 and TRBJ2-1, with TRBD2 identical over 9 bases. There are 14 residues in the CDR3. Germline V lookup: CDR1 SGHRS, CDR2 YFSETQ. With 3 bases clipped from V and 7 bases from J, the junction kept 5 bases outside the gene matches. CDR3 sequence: CASSWTSDVNEQFF. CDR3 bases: TGCGCCAGCAGCTGGACTAGCGACGTAAATGAGCAGTTCTTC.

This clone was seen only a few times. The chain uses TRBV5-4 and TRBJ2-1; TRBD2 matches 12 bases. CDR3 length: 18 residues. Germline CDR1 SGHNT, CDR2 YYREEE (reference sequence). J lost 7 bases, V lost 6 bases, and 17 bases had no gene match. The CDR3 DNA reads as TGTGCCAGCACCCTCGCCCCGGGAGCTAGCGGGAGGGATAATGAGCAGTTCTTC. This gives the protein CASTLAPGASGRDNEQFF.

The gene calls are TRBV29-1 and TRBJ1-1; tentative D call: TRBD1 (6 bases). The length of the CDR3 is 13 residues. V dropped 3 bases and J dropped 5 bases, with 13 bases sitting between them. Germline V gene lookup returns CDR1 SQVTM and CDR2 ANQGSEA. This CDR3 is CSVDRKGGTEAFF. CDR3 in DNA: TGCAGCGTTGATCGGAAAGGGGGAACTGAAGCTTTCTTT.